Presented here are 25 T cell receptor beta chains from one specimen sequenced in a study of cytomegalovirus exposure and HLA in healthy donors. PCR employed 60 Vbeta and 13 Jbeta primers. Generated by immunoSEQ multiplex PCR, the TCRdb table keeps only in-frame clones and is missing some. The data hold about 150,000 clones, with roughly 80% observed a single time. Sequenced sample: PBMCs. The receptors originated from a woman aged 40 to 55 in good health and CMV-seropositive.

The chain carries TRBV28 and TRBJ2-5; D perhaps matches TRBD2 (5 bases). Between the trimmed V and J ends, which lost 6 bases and 4 bases, there was a span of 12 bases. CDR3 length equals 13 residues. The germline V gene has CDR1 MDHEN and CDR2 SYDVKM. CDR3 sequence: CASRDSQIETQYF. CDR3 nucleotides: TGTGCCAGCAGGGACTCCCAAATAGAGACCCAGTACTTC.

The chain carries TRBV6-5 and TRBJ1-2; D possibly corresponds to TRBD1 (5 bases). Trimming stripped 6 bases from V and 6 bases from J, with 14 bases between. The CDR3 spans 13 residues. Germline V gene sequence: CDR1 MNHEY, CDR2 SVGAGI. The CDR3 spells CASSEAWGDGYTF. The DNA of the CDR3 is TGTGCCAGCAGCGAGGCCTGGGGGGATGGCTACACCTTC.

This clone was counted between two and nine times. The gene calls are TRBV6-1 and TRBJ2-7; D might be TRBD2 (6 bases). The CDR3 is 14 amino acids. The germline V gene encodes CDR1 MNHNS and CDR2 SASEGT. V dropped 6 bases and J dropped 4 bases, with 16 bases sitting between them. CDR3 sequence reads: CASRDLGGRYEQYF. The CDR3 bases are TGTGCCAGCAGGGATTTGGGGGGTCGGTACGAGCAGTACTTC.

This rearrangement joins TRBV9 to TRBJ2-3; 10 nucleotides match TRBD2. The CDR3 covers 16 residues. V dropped 4 bases and J dropped 5; count of bases not matched to a gene: 10. Per the germline V gene, CDR1 is SGDLS and CDR2 is YYNGEE. CDR3 sequence (DNA): TGTGCCAGCAGCACTCGGGAACTAGCGGGGTTAGATACGCAGTATTTT. This encodes CASSTRELAGLDTQYF.

The genes are TRBV19 and TRBJ2-1, with 9 bases lining up with TRBD2. CDR1 and CDR2 (germline): LNHDA, SQIVND (reference sequence). V lost 1 base, J lost 5 bases, and 3 bases stayed unmatched. This CDR3 is 15 amino acids long. The CDR3 sequence: CASSIASGMNNEQFF. DNA of the CDR3: TGTGCCAGTAGTATAGCTAGCGGGATGAACAATGAGCAGTTCTTC.

This rearrangement joins TRBV5-1 to TRBJ2-1, with TRBD2 matching over 10 bases. This CDR3 comprises 16 residues. V shed 3 bases and J 4 bases; nucleotides not matched to a gene: 7. From germline, CDR1 is SGHRS and CDR2 YFSETQ. The CDR3 coding sequence is TGCGCCAGCAGCTCATCACTAGCGGGGAATTACAATGAGCAGTTCTTC. Translation gives CASSSSLAGNYNEQFF. The full variable domain, its missing parts supplied by reference TRBV5-1 and TRBJ2-1, is KAGVTQTPRYLIKTRGQQVTLSCSPISGHRSVSWYQQTPGQGLQFLFEYFSETQRNKGNFPGRFSGRQFSNSRSEMNVSTLELGDSALYLCASSSSLAGNYNEQFFGPGTRLTVL.

This rearrangement joins TRBV18 to TRBJ1-5; D perhaps matches TRBD1 (5 bases). The length of the CDR3 is 13 residues. Trimming shortened V by 3 bases and J by 6 bases, and 9 bases separated the two germline ends. Germline CDR1 reads KGHSH; CDR2 reads LQKENI. Written as DNA, the CDR3 is TGTGCCAGCTCACCCAGGGTTACTCAGCCCCAGCATTTT. Protein sequence: CASSPRVTQPQHF.

This clone was seen only a few times. The chain is built from TRBV28 and TRBJ1-3; D is ambiguous. Looked up from germline, CDR1 is MDHEN and CDR2 is SYDVKM. V gave up 4 bases and J gave up 6 bases, with 4 bases separating them. The CDR3 runs to 11 residues. The CDR3 is CASSSLNTIYF. CDR3 in DNA: TGTGCCAGCAGTTCTCTAAACACCATATATTTT.

The V call is TRBV2, the J call TRBJ2-7, with 9 bases aligning to TRBD1. The CDR3 sequence is 16 residues long. CDR1 SNHLY and CDR2 FYNNEI come from the germline V gene. The J segment lost 6 bases and the V segment lost 4 bases, leaving 13 bases of the junction unmatched. The CDR3 protein is CASSGPSGTGNREQYF. Here the CDR3 DNA reads TGTGCCAGCAGTGGCCCCTCCGGGACAGGGAACCGCGAGCAGTACTTC.

This rearrangement joins TRBV5-4 to TRBJ1-1, with 8 positions matching TRBD1. The CDR3 has 14 amino acids. CDR1 and CDR2 from the germline V gene are SGHNT and YYREEE (reference sequence). The trim removed 0 bases at V and 4 bases at J, leaving 2 bases unmatched. For the CDR3, the DNA is TGTGCCAGCAGCTTGGACAGGGGGGCCACTGAAGCTTTCTTT. This sequence encodes CASSLDRGATEAFF.

This clone came up once. The chain is built from TRBV30 and TRBJ2-3; 13 nucleotides agree with TRBD2. This CDR3 spans 17 amino acids. Germline assignment: CDR1 GTSNPN and CDR2 SVGIG (reference sequence). V lost 5 bases to trimming and J lost 0 bases; unmatched junction nucleotides: 8. The CDR3 loop is CAWWGLAGRSSTDTQYF. The DNA for the CDR3 is TGTGCCTGGTGGGGACTAGCGGGGCGCTCTAGCACAGATACGCAGTATTTT.

This clone was recorded once. The rearrangement joins TRBV25-1 to TRBJ1-1, with a tentative D call TRBD1 (6 bases). With 7 bases removed from V and 7 bases from J, the gap between germline ends came to 16 bases. This CDR3 comprises 13 residues. CDR1 and CDR2 from the germline V gene are MGHDK and SYGVNS. The CDR3 nucleotides read TGTGCCAGCATCTCCGGGACACAGAATGAAGCTTTCTTT. Residues: CASISGTQNEAFF.

CDR3 bases: TGTGCCAGCAGCTTCAATGAGGGAGGAGCGTTTGGAAACACCATATATTTT. Translation: CASSFNEGGAFGNTIYF. The chain links TRBV5-4 to TRBJ1-3, with D unresolved. The length of the CDR3 is 17 residues. Germline V gene sequence: CDR1 SGHNT, CDR2 YYREEE (reference sequence). With 2 bases removed from V and 3 bases from J, the gap between germline ends came to 18 bases.

This clone was detected only once. The rearrangement links TRBV5-1 to TRBJ2-5, with 10 bases lining up with TRBD1. Trimming cost V 1 base and J 2 bases; bases outside gene matches: 5. Germline assignment: CDR1 SGHRS and CDR2 YFSETQ. The CDR3 loop spans 16 amino acids. The DNA for the CDR3 is TGCGCCAGCAGCTTGAGGACAGGGGGATTACAAGAGACCCAGTACTTC. Translation gives CASSLRTGGLQETQYF.

The chain joins TRBV5-1 to TRBJ2-7; D not resolved. Germline V gives CDR1 SGHRS, CDR2 YFSETQ. Trimming removed 0 bases from V and 5 bases from J, with 9 bases in between. The CDR3 spans 13 residues. CDR3 in amino acids: CASSLGAVDEQYF. In nucleotides, the CDR3 is TGCGCCAGCAGCTTGGGGGCAGTTGACGAGCAGTACTTC.

The genes are TRBV2 and TRBJ2-7; TRBD2 matches at 7 bases. This CDR3 comprises 15 residues. Trimming took 7 bases from V and 2 from J; bases not matched to a gene: 11. The germline V gene encodes CDR1 SNHLY and CDR2 FYNNEI. The DNA of the CDR3 is TGTGCCAGCACCCTGGGAGGGTTGGTCGCCTACGAGCAGTACTTC. The encoded protein is CASTLGGLVAYEQYF.

V and J are TRBV27 and TRBJ1-5; 10 nucleotides match TRBD1. This CDR3 is 16 amino acids long. From germline, CDR1 is MNHEY and CDR2 SMNVEV (reference sequence). After removal of 1 base from V and 4 bases from J, the junction contained 4 bases not matched to a gene. CDR3 sequence: CASSLWDRGHNQPQHF. The CDR3 nucleotides read TGTGCCAGCAGTTTATGGGACAGGGGACATAATCAGCCCCAGCATTTT.

The chain has TRBV2 and TRBJ2-5; TRBD1 is a possible D gene (5 bases). The end of the DNA aligns better with TRBJ2-7, so the J call may be wrong. Germline CDR1 is SNHLY and CDR2 is FYNNEI. The CDR3 length is 15 residues. CDR3 loop: CASSMGPQSSYEQYF. CDR3 in DNA: TGTGCCAGCAGTATGGGGCCCCAGAGCTCCTACGAGCAGTACTTC.

The chain couples TRBV7-2 to TRBJ2-1, with TRBD1 as a possible D gene (6 bases). The V gene's germline CDR1 is SGHTA and CDR2 FQGNSA. The V and J ends lost 5 bases and 2 bases respectively, with 10 bases between them. This CDR3 comprises 14 residues. The CDR3 reads CASSQQGAYNEQFF. In nucleotides, the CDR3 is TGTGCCAGCAGCCAACAGGGAGCCTACAATGAGCAGTTCTTC.

The chain couples TRBV5-7 to TRBJ2-3, with D uncertain. TRBV5-7 carries the ORF label, with uncertain function. The CDR3 length is 15 residues. Trimming removed 2 bases at V and 4 bases at J, with 14 bases between. As DNA, the CDR3 is TGTGCCAGCAGCTTCCGTGGCGAGCGCGCAGATACGCAGTATTTT. Translated: CASSFRGERADTQYF.

This clone appeared a single time. The genes are TRBV5-4 and TRBJ1-3; 10 bases align to TRBD1. Germline V CDR1 and CDR2: SGHNT, YYREEE (reference sequence). The ends lost 0 bases at V and 2 bases at J; junction bases unmatched: 2. The CDR3 has 16 amino acids. The CDR3 nucleotides read TGTGCCAGCAGCTTGGATGGGACAGGGGCTGGAAACACCATATATTTT. Translation: CASSLDGTGAGNTIYF.

This chain links TRBV7-2 with TRBJ2-3; 7 bases map to TRBD1. The V and J ends lost 5 bases and 2 bases, in that order; junction bases with no gene match: 7. This CDR3 has 15 residues. CDR1 is SGHTA and CDR2 is FQGNSA in the germline V gene. The CDR3 is CASSIDRVPTDTQYF. For the CDR3, the DNA is TGTGCCAGCAGCATAGACAGGGTACCCACAGATACGCAGTATTTT. Full variable domain (missing parts from reference TRBV7-2 and TRBJ2-3): GAGVSQSPSNKVTEKGKDVELRCDPISGHTALYWYRQSLGQGLEFLIYFQGNSAPDKSGLPSDRFSAERTGGSVSTLTIQRTQQEDSAVYLCASSIDRVPTDTQYFGPGTRLTVL.

This chain uses TRBV6-5 with TRBJ2-7; 8 nucleotides agree with TRBD2. With 1 base clipped from V and 4 bases from J, the junction kept 6 bases outside the gene matches. CDR1 is MNHEY, CDR2 SVGAGI, per germline. The CDR3 length is 15 residues. CDR3 region: CASSYYVGGVYEQYF. The CDR3 nucleotides are TGTGCCAGCAGTTACTACGTCGGGGGGGTGTACGAGCAGTACTTC.

This chain joins TRBV7-9 and TRBJ1-1; unclear D gene. The CDR3 extends over 13 amino acids. Trimming took off 4 bases at V and 1 base at J, with 7 bases between the two ends. Germline CDR1 and CDR2: SEHNR and FQNEAQ (reference sequence). Written as DNA, the CDR3 is TGTGCCAGCAGCTCTAAGCCGAACACTGAAGCTTTCTTT. This gives the protein CASSSKPNTEAFF.

The gene calls are TRBV5-4 and TRBJ2-2; 12 nucleotides line up with TRBD2. The germline CDR1 and CDR2 sequences are SGHNT and YYREEE (reference sequence). V was clipped by 4 bases and J by 4 bases; unmatched bases: 8. The CDR3 runs 17 residues. The CDR3 nucleotides read TGTGCCAGCAGCCCGACTAGCGGGAGCGCGGGCACCGGGGAGCTGTTTTTT. It yields the protein CASSPTSGSAGTGELFF.